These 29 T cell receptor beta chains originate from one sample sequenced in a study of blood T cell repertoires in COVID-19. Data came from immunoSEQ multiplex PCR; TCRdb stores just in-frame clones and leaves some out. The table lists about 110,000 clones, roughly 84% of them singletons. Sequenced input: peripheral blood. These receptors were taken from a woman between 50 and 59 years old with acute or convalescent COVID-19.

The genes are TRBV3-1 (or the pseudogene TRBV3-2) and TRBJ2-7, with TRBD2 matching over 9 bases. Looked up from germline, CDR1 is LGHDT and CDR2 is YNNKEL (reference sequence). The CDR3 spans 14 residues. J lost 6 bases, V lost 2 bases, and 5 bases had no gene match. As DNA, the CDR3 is TGTGCCAGCAGCCAATCCGGCGGGGGGGCCGAGCAGTACTTC. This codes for CASSQSGGGAEQYF.

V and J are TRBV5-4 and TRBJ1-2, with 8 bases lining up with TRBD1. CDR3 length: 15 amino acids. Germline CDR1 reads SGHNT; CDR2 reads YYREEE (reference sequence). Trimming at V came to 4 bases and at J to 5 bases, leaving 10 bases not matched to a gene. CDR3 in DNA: TGTGCCAGCAGCACTGAGCAGGGGGCGCCGTATGGCTACACCTTC. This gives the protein CASSTEQGAPYGYTF.

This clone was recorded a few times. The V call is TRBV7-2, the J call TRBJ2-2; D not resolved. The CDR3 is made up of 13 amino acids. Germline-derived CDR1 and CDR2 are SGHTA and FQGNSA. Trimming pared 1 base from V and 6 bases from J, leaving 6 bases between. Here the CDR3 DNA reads TGTGCCAGCAGCTTAGGTGTCTCCGGGGAGCTGTTTTTT. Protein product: CASSLGVSGELFF.

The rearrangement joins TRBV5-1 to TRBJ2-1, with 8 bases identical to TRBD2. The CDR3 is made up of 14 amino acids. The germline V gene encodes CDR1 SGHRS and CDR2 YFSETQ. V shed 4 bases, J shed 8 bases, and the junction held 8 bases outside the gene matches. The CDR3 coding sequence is TGCGCCAGCAGCCACGGGACTAGTAACGATGAGCAGTTCTTC. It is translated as CASSHGTSNDEQFF.

CDR3 loop: CASRGTSVGEQYF. In nucleotides, the CDR3 is TGTGCCAGCAGAGGGACTAGCGTTGGCGAGCAGTACTTC. The chain has TRBV6-5 and TRBJ2-7; 10 nucleotides line up with TRBD2. CDR1 and CDR2 from the germline V gene are MNHEY and SVGAGI. The V gene end was trimmed by 6 bases and the J gene end by 6 bases; junction bases not matched to a gene: 5. The CDR3 has 13 residues.

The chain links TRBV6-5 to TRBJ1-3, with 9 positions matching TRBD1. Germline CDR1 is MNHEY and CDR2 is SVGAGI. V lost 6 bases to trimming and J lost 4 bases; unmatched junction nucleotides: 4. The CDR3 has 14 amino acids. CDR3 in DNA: TGTGCCAGCAGCCTGGGACAGGGAGGAAACACCATATATTTT. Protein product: CASSLGQGGNTIYF.

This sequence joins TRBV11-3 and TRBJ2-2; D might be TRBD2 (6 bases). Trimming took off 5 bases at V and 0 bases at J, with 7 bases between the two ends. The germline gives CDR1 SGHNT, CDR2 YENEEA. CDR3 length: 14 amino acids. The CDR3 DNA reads TGTGCCAGCAGCCGGGAGTCGAACACCGGGGAGCTGTTTTTT. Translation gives CASSRESNTGELFF.

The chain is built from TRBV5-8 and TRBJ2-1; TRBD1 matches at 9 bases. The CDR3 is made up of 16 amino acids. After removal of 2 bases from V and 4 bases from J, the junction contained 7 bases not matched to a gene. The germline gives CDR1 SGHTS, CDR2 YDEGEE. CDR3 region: CASSFRTGEGYNEQFF. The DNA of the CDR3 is TGTGCCAGCAGCTTCCGGACAGGGGAGGGTTACAATGAGCAGTTCTTC.

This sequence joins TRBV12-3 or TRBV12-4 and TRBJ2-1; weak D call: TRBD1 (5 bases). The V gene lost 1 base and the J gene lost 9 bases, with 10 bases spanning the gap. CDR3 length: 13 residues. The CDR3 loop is CASSLGRVGEQFF. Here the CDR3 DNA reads TGTGCCAGCAGTTTAGGCAGGGTAGGTGAGCAGTTCTTC.

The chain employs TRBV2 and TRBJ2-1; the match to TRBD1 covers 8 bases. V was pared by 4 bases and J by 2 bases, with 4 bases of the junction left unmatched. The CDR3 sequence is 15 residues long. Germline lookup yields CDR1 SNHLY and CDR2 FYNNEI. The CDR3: CASSADRATYNEQFF. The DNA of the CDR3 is TGTGCCAGCAGTGCGGACAGGGCTACCTACAATGAGCAGTTCTTC.

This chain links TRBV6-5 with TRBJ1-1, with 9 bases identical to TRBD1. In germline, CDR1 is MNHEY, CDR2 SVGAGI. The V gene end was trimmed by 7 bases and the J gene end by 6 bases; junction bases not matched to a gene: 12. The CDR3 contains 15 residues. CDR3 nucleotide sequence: TGTGCCAGCAACTCGCCGGGACAGGGCGTCGCTGAAGCTTTCTTT. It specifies CASNSPGQGVAEAFF.

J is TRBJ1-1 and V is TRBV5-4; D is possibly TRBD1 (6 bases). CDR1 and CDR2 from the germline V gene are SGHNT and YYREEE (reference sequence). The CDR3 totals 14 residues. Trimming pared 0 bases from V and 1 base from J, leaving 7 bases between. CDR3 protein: CASSLGGPNTEAFF. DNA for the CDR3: TGTGCCAGCAGCTTGGGGGGGCCGAACACTGAAGCTTTCTTT.

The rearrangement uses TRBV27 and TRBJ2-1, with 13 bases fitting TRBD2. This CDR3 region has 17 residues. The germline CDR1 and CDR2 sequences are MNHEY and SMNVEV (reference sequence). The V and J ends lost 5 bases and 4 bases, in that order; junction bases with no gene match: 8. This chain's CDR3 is CASSPRGLAGLYNEQFF. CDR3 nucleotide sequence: TGTGCCAGCAGTCCAAGGGGACTAGCGGGGCTATACAATGAGCAGTTCTTC.

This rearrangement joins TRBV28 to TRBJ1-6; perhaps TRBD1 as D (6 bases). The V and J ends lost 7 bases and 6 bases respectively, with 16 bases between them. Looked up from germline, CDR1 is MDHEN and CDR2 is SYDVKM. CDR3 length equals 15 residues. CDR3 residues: CASTPQGLSNSPLHF. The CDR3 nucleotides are TGTGCCAGCACCCCCCAGGGGCTCAGTAATTCACCCCTCCACTTT.

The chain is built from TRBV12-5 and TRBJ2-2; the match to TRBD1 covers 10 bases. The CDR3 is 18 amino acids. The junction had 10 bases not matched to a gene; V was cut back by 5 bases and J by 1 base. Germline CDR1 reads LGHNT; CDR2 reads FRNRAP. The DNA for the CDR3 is TGTGCTAGTGGTCCCGACAGGGGGCAGGTTTGGAACACCGGGGAGCTGTTTTTT. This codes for CASGPDRGQVWNTGELFF. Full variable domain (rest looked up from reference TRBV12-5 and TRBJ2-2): DARVTQTPRHKVTEMGQEVTMRCQPILGHNTVFWYRQTMMQGLELLAYFRNRAPLDDSGMPKDRFSAEMPDATLATLKIQPSEPRDSAVYFCASGPDRGQVWNTGELFFGEGSRLTVL.

The CDR3 loop is CASSYGRRGGELFF. CDR3 in DNA: TGTGCCAGCAGTTACGGGCGAAGGGGCGGGGAGCTGTTTTTT. The V call is TRBV6-5, the J call TRBJ2-2; D perhaps matches TRBD1 (5 bases). The CDR3 consists of 14 residues. V was shortened by 2 bases and J by 7 bases, with 11 bases between the two germline ends. Per the germline V gene, CDR1 is MNHEY and CDR2 is SVGAGI.

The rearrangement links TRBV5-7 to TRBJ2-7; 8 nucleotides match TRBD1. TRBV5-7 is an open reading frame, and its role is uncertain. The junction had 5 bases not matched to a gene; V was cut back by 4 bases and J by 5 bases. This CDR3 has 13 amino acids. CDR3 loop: CASSRDRGDEQYF. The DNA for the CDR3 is TGTGCCAGCAGCCGCGACAGGGGAGACGAGCAGTACTTC.

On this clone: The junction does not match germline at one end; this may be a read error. In nucleotides, the CDR3 is TGTGCCTGGTCCCAGGACAGGCTAAATCGGCCCCAGCATTTT. Its translation: CAWSQDRLNRPQHF. The V and J genes are TRBV30 and TRBJ1-5; the match to TRBD1 covers 7 bases. Germline V gene data show CDR1 as GTSNPN and CDR2 as SVGIG (reference sequence). The CDR3 sequence is 14 residues long.

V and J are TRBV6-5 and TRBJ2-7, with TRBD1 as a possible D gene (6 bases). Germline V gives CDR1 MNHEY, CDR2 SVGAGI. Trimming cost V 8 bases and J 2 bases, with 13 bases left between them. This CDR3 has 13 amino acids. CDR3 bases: TGTGCCAGCGGGGGCCAGAATACCTACGAGCAGTACTTC. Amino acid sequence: CASGGQNTYEQYF.

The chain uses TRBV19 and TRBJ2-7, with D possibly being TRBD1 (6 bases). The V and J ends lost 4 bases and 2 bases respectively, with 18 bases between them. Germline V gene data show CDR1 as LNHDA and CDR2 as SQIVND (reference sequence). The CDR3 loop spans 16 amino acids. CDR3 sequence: CASSKAAGANTYEQYF. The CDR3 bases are TGTGCCAGTAGTAAGGCCGCAGGGGCCAATACCTACGAGCAGTACTTC.

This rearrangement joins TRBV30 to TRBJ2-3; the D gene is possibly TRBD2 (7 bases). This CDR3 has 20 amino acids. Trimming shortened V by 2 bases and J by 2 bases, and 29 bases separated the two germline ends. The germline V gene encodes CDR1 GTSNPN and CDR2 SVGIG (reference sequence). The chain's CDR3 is CAWSTGRGLAAQLLTDTQYF. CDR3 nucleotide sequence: TGTGCCTGGAGTACGGGGCGGGGGCTGGCCGCTCAATTACTCACAGATACGCAGTATTTT.

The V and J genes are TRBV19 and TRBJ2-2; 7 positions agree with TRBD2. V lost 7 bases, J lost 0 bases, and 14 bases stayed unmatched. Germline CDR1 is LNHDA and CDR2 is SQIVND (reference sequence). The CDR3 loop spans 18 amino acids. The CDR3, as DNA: TGTGCCAGTAAGGCGAGGTCCCTAGCGGTTGCGAACACCGGGGAGCTGTTTTTT. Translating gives CASKARSLAVANTGELFF.

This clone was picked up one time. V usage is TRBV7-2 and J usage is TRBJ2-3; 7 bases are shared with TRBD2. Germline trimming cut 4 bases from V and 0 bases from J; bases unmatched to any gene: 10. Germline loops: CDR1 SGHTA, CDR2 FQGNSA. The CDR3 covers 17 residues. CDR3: CASSSRRSGDSTDTQYF. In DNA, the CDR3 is TGTGCCAGCAGCTCCAGGCGGAGCGGGGATAGCACAGATACGCAGTATTTT.

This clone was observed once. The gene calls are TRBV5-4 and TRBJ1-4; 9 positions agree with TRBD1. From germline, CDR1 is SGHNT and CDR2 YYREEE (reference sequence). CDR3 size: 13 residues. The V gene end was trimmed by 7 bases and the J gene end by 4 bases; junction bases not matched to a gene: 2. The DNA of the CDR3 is TGTGCCAGCTCGGGACAGGGTAATGAAAAACTGTTTTTT. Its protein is CASSGQGNEKLFF. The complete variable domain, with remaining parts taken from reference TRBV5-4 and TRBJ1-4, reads ETGVTQSPTHLIKTRGQQVTLRCSSQSGHNTVSWYQQALGQGPQFIFQYYREEENGRGNFPPRFSGLQFPNYSSELNVNALELDDSALYLCASSGQGNEKLFFGSGTQLSVL.

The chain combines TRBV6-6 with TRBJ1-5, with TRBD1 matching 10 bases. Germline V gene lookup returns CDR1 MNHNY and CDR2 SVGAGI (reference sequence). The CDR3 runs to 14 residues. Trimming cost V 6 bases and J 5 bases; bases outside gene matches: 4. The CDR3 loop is CASSWTGGDQPQHF. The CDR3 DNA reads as TGTGCCAGCAGCTGGACAGGGGGAGATCAGCCCCAGCATTTT.

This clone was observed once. The CDR3 bases are TGTGCCAGCAGCCATCCCCCCGGGACAGTCAAAAACATTCAGTACTTC. Translated, it gives CASSHPPGTVKNIQYF. The J gene is TRBJ2-4, the V gene TRBV6-2 or TRBV6-3; 7 bases are a match to TRBD1. The CDR3 loop spans 16 amino acids. CDR1 and CDR2 (germline): MNHEY, SVGEGT. J was trimmed by 3 bases and V by 6 bases; bases with no gene match: 11.

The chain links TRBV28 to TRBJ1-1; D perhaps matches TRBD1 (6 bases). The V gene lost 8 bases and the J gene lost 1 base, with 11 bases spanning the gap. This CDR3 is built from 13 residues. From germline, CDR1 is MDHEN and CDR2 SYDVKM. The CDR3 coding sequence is TGTGCCAGCGGAAAGGGGGAGAACACTGAAGCTTTCTTT. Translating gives CASGKGENTEAFF. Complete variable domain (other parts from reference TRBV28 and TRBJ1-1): DVKVTQSSRYLVKRTGEKVFLECVQDMDHENMFWYRQDPGLGLRLIYFSYDVKMKEKGDIPEGYSVSREKKERFSLILESASTNQTSMYLCASGKGENTEAFFGQGTRLTVV.

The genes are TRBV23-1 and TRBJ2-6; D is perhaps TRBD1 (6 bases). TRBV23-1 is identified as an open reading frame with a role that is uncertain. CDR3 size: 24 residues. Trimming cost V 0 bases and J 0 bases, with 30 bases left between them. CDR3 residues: CASSQSGPTVATGFPFSGANVLTF. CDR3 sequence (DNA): TGCGCCAGCAGTCAATCGGGCCCCACAGTTGCCACAGGGTTCCCCTTCTCTGGGGCCAACGTCCTGACTTTC.

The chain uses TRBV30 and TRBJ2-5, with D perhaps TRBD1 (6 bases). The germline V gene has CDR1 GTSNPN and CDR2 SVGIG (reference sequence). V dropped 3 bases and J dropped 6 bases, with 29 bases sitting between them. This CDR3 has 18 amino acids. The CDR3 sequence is CAWSRRGRGTQGGKTQYF. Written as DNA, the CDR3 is TGTGCCTGGAGCCGTAGAGGTCGTGGGACACAGGGTGGGAAGACCCAGTACTTC.